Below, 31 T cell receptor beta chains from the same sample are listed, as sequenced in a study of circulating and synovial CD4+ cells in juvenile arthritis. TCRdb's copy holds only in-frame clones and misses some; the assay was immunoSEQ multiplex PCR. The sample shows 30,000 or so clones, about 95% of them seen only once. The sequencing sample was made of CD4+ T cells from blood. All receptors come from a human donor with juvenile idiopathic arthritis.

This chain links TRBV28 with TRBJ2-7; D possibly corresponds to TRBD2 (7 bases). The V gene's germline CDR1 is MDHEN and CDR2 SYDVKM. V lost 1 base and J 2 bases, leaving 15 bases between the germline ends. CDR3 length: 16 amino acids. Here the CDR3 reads CASSLSSGGAPYEQYF. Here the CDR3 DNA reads TGTGCCAGCAGTTTATCTTCGGGGGGCGCGCCCTACGAGCAGTACTTC.

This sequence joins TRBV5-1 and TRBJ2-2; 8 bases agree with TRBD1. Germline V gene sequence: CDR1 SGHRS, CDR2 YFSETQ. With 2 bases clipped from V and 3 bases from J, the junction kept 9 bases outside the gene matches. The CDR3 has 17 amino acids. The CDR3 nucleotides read TGCGCCAGCAGCTTTAATAGGGGACAGGTTTACACCGGGGAGCTGTTTTTT. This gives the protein CASSFNRGQVYTGELFF. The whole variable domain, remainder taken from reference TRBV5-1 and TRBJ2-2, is KAGVTQTPRYLIKTRGQQVTLSCSPISGHRSVSWYQQTPGQGLQFLFEYFSETQRNKGNFPGRFSGRQFSNSRSEMNVSTLELGDSALYLCASSFNRGQVYTGELFFGEGSRLTVL.

As DNA, the CDR3 is TGCGCCAGCAGCCAAGTGGACACTAGCGGGAGGACCCAGTACTTC. Translating gives CASSQVDTSGRTQYF. The rearrangement joins TRBV4-1 to TRBJ2-5; 11 nucleotides agree with TRBD2. With V trimmed by 1 base and J by 7 bases, 5 bases remained unmatched. This CDR3 is built from 15 residues. Germline V gene sequence: CDR1 MGHRA, CDR2 YSYEKL.

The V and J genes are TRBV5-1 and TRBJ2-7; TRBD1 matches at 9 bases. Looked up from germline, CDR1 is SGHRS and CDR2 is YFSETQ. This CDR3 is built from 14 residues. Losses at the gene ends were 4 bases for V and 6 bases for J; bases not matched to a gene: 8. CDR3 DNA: TGCGCCAGCAGCCCGGGACAGGGAGTCCCCGAGCAGTACTTC. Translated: CASSPGQGVPEQYF.

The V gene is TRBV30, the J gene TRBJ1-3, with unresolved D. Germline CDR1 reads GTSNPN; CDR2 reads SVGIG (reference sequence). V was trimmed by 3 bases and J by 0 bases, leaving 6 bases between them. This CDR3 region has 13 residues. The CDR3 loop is CAWRHNSGNTIYF. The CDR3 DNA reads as TGTGCCTGGAGACATAACTCTGGAAACACCATATATTTT.

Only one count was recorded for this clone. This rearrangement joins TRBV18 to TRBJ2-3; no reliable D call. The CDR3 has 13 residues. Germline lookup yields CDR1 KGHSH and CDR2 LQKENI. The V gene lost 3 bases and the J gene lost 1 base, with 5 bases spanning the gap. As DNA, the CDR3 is TGTGCCAGCTCACCCAGTGGCACAGATACGCAGTATTTT. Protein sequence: CASSPSGTDTQYF.

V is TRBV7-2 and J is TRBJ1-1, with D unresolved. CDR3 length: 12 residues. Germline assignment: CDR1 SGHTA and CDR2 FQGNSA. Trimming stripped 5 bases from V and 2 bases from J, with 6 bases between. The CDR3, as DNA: TGTGCCAGCAGCCGTATCAACACTGAAGCTTTCTTT. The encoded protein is CASSRINTEAFF.

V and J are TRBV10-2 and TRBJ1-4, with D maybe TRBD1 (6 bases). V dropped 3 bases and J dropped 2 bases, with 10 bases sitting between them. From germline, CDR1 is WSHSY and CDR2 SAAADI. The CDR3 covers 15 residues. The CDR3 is CASSERGSTNEKLFF. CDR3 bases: TGCGCCAGCAGTGAAAGGGGGAGCACTAATGAAAAACTGTTTTTT.

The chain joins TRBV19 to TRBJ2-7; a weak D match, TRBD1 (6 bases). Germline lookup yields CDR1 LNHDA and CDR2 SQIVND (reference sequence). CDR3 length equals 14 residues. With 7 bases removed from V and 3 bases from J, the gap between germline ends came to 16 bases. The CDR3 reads CASTVGGKGYEQYF. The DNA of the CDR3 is TGTGCCAGTACCGTAGGGGGAAAGGGCTACGAGCAGTACTTC.

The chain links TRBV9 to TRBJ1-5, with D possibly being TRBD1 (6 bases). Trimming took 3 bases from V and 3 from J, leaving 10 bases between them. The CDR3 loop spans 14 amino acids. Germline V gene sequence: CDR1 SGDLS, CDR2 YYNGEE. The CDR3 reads CASSAQGANQPQHF. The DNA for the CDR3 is TGTGCCAGCAGCGCACAGGGAGCCAATCAGCCCCAGCATTTT.

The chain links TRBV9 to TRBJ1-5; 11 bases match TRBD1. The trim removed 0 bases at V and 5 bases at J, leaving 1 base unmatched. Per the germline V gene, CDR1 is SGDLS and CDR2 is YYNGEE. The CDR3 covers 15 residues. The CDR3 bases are TGTGCCAGCAGCGTAGAGGGACAGGGGGATCAGCCCCAGCATTTT. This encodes CASSVEGQGDQPQHF. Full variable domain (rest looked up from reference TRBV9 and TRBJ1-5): DSGVTQTPKHLITATGQRVTLRCSPRSGDLSVYWYQQSLDQGLQFLIQYYNGEERAKGNILERFSAQQFPDLHSELNLSSLELGDSALYFCASSVEGQGDQPQHFGDGTRLSIL.

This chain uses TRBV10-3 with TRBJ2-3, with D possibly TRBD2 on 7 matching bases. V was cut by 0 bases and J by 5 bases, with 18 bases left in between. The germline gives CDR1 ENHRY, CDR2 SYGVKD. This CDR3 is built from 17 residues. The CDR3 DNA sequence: TGTGCCATCAGTGAGTCGGTGGGAGGGGGAAGGAGAGATACGCAGTATTTT. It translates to CAISESVGGGRRDTQYF.

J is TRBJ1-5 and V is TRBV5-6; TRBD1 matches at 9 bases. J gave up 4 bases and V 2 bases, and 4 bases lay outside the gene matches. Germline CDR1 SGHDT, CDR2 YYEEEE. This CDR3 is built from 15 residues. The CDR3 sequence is CASSLTGGLNQPQHF. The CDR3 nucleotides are TGTGCCAGCAGCTTAACAGGGGGCCTGAATCAGCCCCAGCATTTT.

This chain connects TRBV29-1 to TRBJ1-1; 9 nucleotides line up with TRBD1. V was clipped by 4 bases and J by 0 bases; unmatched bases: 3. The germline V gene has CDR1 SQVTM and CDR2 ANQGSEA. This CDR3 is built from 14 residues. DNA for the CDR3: TGCAGCGTTGGATACAGGGGGCTGAACACTGAAGCTTTCTTT. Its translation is CSVGYRGLNTEAFF.

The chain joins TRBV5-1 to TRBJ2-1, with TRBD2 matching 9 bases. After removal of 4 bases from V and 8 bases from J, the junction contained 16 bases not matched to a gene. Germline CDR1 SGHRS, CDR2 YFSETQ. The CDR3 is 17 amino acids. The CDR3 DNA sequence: TGCGCCAGCAGCCCCGAATTTGCGGGAGGGTTTAAAGATGAGCAGTTCTTC. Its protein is CASSPEFAGGFKDEQFF.

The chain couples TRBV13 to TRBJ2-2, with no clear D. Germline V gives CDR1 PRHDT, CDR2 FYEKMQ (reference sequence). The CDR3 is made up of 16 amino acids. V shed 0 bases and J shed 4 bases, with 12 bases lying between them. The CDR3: CASSLGGRVGTGELFF. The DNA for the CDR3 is TGTGCCAGCAGCTTAGGAGGCCGGGTTGGCACCGGGGAGCTGTTTTTT.

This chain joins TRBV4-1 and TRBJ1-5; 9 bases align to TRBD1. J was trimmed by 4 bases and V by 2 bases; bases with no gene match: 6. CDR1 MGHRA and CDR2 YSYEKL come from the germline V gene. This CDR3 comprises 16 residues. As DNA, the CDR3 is TGCGCCAGCAGCCAAACGCCGGGACAGGGAAATCAGCCCCAGCATTTT. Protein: CASSQTPGQGNQPQHF.

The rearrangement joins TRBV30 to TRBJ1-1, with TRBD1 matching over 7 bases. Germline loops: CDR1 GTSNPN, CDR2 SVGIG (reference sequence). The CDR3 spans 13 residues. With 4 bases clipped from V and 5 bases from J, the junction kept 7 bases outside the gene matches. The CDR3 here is CAWTNRGGTEAFF. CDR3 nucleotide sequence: TGTGCCTGGACCAACAGGGGAGGTACTGAAGCTTTCTTT.

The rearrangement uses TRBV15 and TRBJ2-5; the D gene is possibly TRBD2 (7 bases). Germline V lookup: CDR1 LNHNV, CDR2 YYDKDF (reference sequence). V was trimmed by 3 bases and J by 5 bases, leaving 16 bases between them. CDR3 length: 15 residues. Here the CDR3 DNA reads TGTGCCACCAGCAGTCCTCCGGGGGGCGGGGAGACCCAGTACTTC. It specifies CATSSPPGGGETQYF.

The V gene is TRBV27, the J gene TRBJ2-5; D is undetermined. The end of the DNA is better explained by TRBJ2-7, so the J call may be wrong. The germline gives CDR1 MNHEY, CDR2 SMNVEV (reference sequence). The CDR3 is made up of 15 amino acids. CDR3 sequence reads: CASSLATKFSYEQYF. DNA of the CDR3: TGTGCCAGCAGTTTAGCCACTAAATTTTCCTACGAGCAGTACTTC.

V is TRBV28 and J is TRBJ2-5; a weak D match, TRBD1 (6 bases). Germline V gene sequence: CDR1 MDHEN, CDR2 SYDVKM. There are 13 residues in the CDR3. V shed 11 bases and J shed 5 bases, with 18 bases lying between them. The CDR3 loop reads CAAWGRGWETQYF. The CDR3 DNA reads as TGTGCCGCCTGGGGGCGCGGGTGGGAGACCCAGTACTTC.

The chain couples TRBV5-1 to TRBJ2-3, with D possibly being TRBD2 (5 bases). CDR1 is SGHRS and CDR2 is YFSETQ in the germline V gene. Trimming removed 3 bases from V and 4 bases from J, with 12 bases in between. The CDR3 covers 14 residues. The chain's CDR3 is CASSWAGSADTQYF. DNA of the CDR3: TGCGCCAGCAGCTGGGCCGGTAGCGCAGATACGCAGTATTTT.

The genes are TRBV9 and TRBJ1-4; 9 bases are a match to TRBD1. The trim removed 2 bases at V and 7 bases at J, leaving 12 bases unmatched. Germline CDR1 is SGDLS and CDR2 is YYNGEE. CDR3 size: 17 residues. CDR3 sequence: CASSVGRRDRVLEKLFF. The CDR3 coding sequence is TGTGCCAGCAGCGTCGGTCGCCGGGACAGGGTACTTGAAAAACTGTTTTTT.

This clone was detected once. Here the CDR3 DNA reads TGTGCCAGCAGCTTTCGGACAGGGGGTGAAAAACTGTTTTTT. Translation: CASSFRTGGEKLFF. The chain has TRBV7-9 and TRBJ1-4; 10 nucleotides match TRBD1. CDR1 is SEHNR and CDR2 is FQNEAQ in the germline V gene (reference sequence). The CDR3 sequence is 14 residues long. V lost 3 bases and J lost 7; bases outside the gene matches: 2.

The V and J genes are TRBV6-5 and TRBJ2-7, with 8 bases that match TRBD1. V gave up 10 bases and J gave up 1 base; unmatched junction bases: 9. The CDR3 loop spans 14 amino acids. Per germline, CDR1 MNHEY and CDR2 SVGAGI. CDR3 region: CATRTGRGSYEQYF. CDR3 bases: TGTGCCACAAGGACAGGGCGCGGGTCCTACGAGCAGTACTTC.

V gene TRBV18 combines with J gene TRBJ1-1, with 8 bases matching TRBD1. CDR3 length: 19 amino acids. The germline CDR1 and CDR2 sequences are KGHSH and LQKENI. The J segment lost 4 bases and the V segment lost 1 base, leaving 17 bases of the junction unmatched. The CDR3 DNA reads TGTGCCAGCTCACCACGTCAGCCAGGGGGACAGGTCGCCGGCACTGAAGCTTTCTTT. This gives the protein CASSPRQPGGQVAGTEAFF.

The CDR3 sequence is CASRSDRATNYGYTF. The CDR3 region has the DNA TGCGCCAGCAGATCGGACAGGGCCACTAACTATGGCTACACCTTC. J is TRBJ1-2 and V is TRBV5-1; TRBD1 matches at 8 bases. Germline loops: CDR1 SGHRS, CDR2 YFSETQ. V shed 5 bases and J 0 bases; nucleotides not matched to a gene: 6. This CDR3 is built from 15 residues. Combining the CDR3 with reference TRBV5-1 and TRBJ1-2 gives the whole variable domain KAGVTQTPRYLIKTRGQQVTLSCSPISGHRSVSWYQQTPGQGLQFLFEYFSETQRNKGNFPGRFSGRQFSNSRSEMNVSTLELGDSALYLCASRSDRATNYGYTFGSGTRLTVV.

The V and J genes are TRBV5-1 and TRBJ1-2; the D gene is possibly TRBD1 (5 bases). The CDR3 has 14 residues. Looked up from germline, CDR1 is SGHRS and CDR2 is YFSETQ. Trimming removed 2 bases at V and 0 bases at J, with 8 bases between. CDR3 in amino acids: CASSLQVANYGYTF. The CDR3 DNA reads TGCGCCAGCAGCTTACAGGTAGCTAACTATGGCTACACCTTC.

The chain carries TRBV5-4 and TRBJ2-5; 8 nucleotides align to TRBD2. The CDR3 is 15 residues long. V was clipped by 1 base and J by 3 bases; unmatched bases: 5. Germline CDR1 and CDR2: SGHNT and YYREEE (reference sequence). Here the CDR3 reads CASSLRTSLKETQYF. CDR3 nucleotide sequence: TGTGCCAGCAGCTTGAGGACTAGCCTGAAAGAGACCCAGTACTTC.

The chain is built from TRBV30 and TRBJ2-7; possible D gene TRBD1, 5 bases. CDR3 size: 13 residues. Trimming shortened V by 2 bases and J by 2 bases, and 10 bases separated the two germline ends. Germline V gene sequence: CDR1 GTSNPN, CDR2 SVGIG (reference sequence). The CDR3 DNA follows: TGTGCCTGGAGTCTAAGGGGTACCTACGAGCAGTACTTC. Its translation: CAWSLRGTYEQYF.

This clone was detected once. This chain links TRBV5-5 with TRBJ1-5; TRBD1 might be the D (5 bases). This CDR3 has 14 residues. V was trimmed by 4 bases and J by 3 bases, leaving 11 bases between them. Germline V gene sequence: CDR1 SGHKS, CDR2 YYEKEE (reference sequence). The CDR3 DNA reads TGTGCCAGCAGCCGGCAGGGTAACAATCAGCCCCAGCATTTT. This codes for CASSRQGNNQPQHF. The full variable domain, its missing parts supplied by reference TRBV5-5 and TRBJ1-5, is DAGVTQSPTHLIKTRGQQVTLRCSPISGHKSVSWYQQVLGQGPQFIFQYYEKEERGRGNFPDRFSARQFPNYSSELNVNALLLGDSALYLCASSRQGNNQPQHFGDGTRLSIL.